This is a list of T cell receptor beta chains from one sample in a study of blood T cell repertoires in COVID-19. Profiled with immunoSEQ multiplex PCR; TCRdb holds only in-frame clones, not every one. The repertoire holds about 48,000 clones, with around 82% as singletons. Input material: peripheral blood. All receptors derive from a human donor in a cohort sampled during active COVID-19. Both conserved end residues are trimmed from each CDR3. The order of the fields is V gene, J gene, CDR3 protein.

v_call: TRBV30
j_call: TRBJ1-1
cdr3_aa: AWDRGWGTTNTEAF

v_call: TRBV7-2
j_call: TRBJ2-7
cdr3_aa: ASSLRPAGSSYEQY

v_call: TRBV6-5
j_call: TRBJ2-7
cdr3_aa: ASSRQRSSYEQY

v_call: TRBV9
j_call: TRBJ2-1
cdr3_aa: ASSGPGLAGAYNEQF

v_call: TRBV18
j_call: TRBJ2-5
cdr3_aa: ASSPDRGQETQY

v_call: TRBV30
j_call: TRBJ2-7
cdr3_aa: AWSRPVSGTSGKEQY

v_call: TRBV18
j_call: TRBJ2-5
cdr3_aa: ASSPQQGAEETQY

v_call: TRBV5-1
j_call: TRBJ2-7
cdr3_aa: ASSLGETGRSYEQY

v_call: TRBV7-7
j_call: TRBJ2-5
cdr3_aa: ASSSGRLVGRETQY

v_call: TRBV5-6
j_call: TRBJ2-6
cdr3_aa: ASSSFGPGSGANVLT

v_call: TRBV27
j_call: TRBJ2-2
cdr3_aa: ASSRGLGFRSGQKVDTGELF

v_call: TRBV11-2
j_call: TRBJ2-7
cdr3_aa: ASSPLLRDRQQQY

v_call: TRBV18
j_call: TRBJ2-3
cdr3_aa: ASSPRFRDTQY

v_call: TRBV9
j_call: TRBJ2-2
cdr3_aa: ASSVEGVPNTGELF

v_call: TRBV6-5
j_call: TRBJ1-6
cdr3_aa: ASTLGTGALPLH

v_call: TRBV5-6
j_call: TRBJ1-2
cdr3_aa: ASTQRGLYGYT

v_call: TRBV4-1
j_call: TRBJ1-1
cdr3_aa: ASSQGGNTEAF

v_call: TRBV14
j_call: TRBJ2-1
cdr3_aa: ASSQGFSGGVRSSYNEQF

v_call: TRBV6-5
j_call: TRBJ1-3
cdr3_aa: ASNSMAGGNTIY

v_call: TRBV4-2
j_call: TRBJ2-3
cdr3_aa: ASSLTRDTQY

v_call: TRBV6-1
j_call: TRBJ1-1
cdr3_aa: ASSDRAAVNTEAF

v_call: TRBV30
j_call: TRBJ2-5
cdr3_aa: ASARTTETQY

v_call: TRBV21-1
j_call: TRBJ2-7
cdr3_aa: ASQGAAYEQY

v_call: TRBV3-1/TRBV3-2
j_call: TRBJ2-7
cdr3_aa: ASGQVSHEQY

v_call: TRBV29-1
j_call: TRBJ2-3
cdr3_aa: SGQGASGPDTQY

v_call: TRBV11-1
j_call: TRBJ2-7
cdr3_aa: ASSLGRDSLEQY

v_call: TRBV11-2
j_call: TRBJ2-3
cdr3_aa: ASSPRPTGPWQY

v_call: TRBV24-1
j_call: TRBJ2-2
cdr3_aa: ATSDSQTGWNTGELF

v_call: TRBV6-5
j_call: TRBJ1-1
cdr3_aa: ASNLSGGNTEAF

v_call: TRBV5-1
j_call: TRBJ2-1
cdr3_aa: ASSAGLAGNNEQF

v_call: TRBV12-3/TRBV12-4
j_call: TRBJ1-5
cdr3_aa: ASSHKVEGPQH

v_call: TRBV6-5
j_call: TRBJ2-2
cdr3_aa: ASSYKLTGELF

v_call: TRBV12-3/TRBV12-4
j_call: TRBJ1-2
cdr3_aa: ASSFTGKESGT

v_call: TRBV4-1
j_call: TRBJ1-2
cdr3_aa: ASSQDRGPTGVDGYT

v_call: TRBV6-5
j_call: TRBJ2-2
cdr3_aa: ASSSWTGATGELF

v_call: TRBV6-5
j_call: TRBJ2-2
cdr3_aa: ASTGQVETGELF

v_call: TRBV6-5
j_call: TRBJ1-1
cdr3_aa: ASSYRYIAF

v_call: TRBV7-2
j_call: TRBJ2-7
cdr3_aa: ASSLEAATASRIYEQY

v_call: TRBV24-1
j_call: TRBJ2-1
cdr3_aa: ATSSGGFSIYNEQF

v_call: TRBV4-2
j_call: TRBJ1-1
cdr3_aa: ASSQGTGKNTEAF